One sample yielded the 16 T cell receptor beta chains listed below, sequenced in a study of blood T cell repertoires in COVID-19. Profiled with immunoSEQ multiplex PCR; TCRdb holds only in-frame clones, not every one. The sample holds 360,000 or so clones, about 92% seen once. The material sequenced was peripheral blood. The receptors were sampled from a woman between 55 and 75 years old with COVID-19, enrolled during active disease.

The gene calls are TRBV7-3 and TRBJ1-2; TRBD1 matches 7 bases. Germline values: CDR1 SGHTA, CDR2 FQGTGA. Trimming at V came to 5 bases and at J to 6 bases, leaving 6 bases not matched to a gene. There are 13 residues in the CDR3. In nucleotides, the CDR3 is TGTGCCAGCAGCCTCGACAGGGCGCATGGCTACACCTTC. This encodes CASSLDRAHGYTF.

On this clone itself: Other DNA sequences from this sample encode an identical CDR3 as well. The V gene is TRBV5-1, the J gene TRBJ1-2; 8 bases fit TRBD1. The CDR3 is made up of 14 amino acids. Losses at the gene ends were 0 bases for V and 6 bases for J; bases not matched to a gene: 4. Germline assignment: CDR1 SGHRS and CDR2 YFSETQ. CDR3 in amino acids: CASSLDGQGDGYTF. The CDR3 bases are TGCGCCAGCAGCTTGGATGGACAGGGAGATGGCTACACCTTC.

The chain uses TRBV19 and TRBJ2-5, with D perhaps matching TRBD2 (6 bases). Germline values: CDR1 LNHDA, CDR2 SQIVND (reference sequence). Deletions cut 5 bases from V and 5 bases from J, with 12 bases between. The CDR3 runs to 13 residues. CDR3 in amino acids: CASSRAGTETQYF. CDR3 coding DNA: TGTGCCAGTAGTCGAGCGGGTACCGAGACCCAGTACTTC.

The J gene is TRBJ2-1, the V gene TRBV7-3; perhaps TRBD1 as D (5 bases). The CDR3 totals 15 residues. Germline V CDR1 and CDR2: SGHTA, FQGTGA. Trimming stripped 6 bases from V and 2 bases from J, with 14 bases between. CDR3 DNA: TGTGCCAGCAGTTCCGTCAGGGTTGCCTACAATGAGCAGTTCTTC. Protein product: CASSSVRVAYNEQFF.

The chain uses TRBV30 and TRBJ1-1, with 9 bases identical to TRBD1. The CDR3 totals 14 residues. Germline V gene sequence: CDR1 GTSNPN, CDR2 SVGIG (reference sequence). Trimming at V came to 2 bases and at J to 6 bases, leaving 7 bases not matched to a gene. CDR3 sequence reads: CAWSTLGQGPEAFF. The CDR3 nucleotides read TGTGCCTGGAGTACATTGGGACAGGGACCTGAAGCTTTCTTT. The whole variable domain, filled in from reference TRBV30 and TRBJ1-1, reads SQTIHQWPATLVQPVGSPLSLECTVEGTSNPNLYWYRQAAGRGLQLLFYSVGIGQISSEVPQNLSASRPQDRQFILSSKKLLLSDSGFYLCAWSTLGQGPEAFFGQGTRLTVV.

The rearrangement joins TRBV5-6 to TRBJ1-1; 9 bases line up with TRBD1. The CDR3 sequence is 16 residues long. Germline CDR1 and CDR2: SGHDT and YYEEEE. After removal of 5 bases from V and 1 base from J, the junction contained 9 bases not matched to a gene. CDR3 nucleotides: TGTGCCAGCAGGGGACCGTGGGGACAGGGGAACACTGAAGCTTTCTTT. Amino acids: CASRGPWGQGNTEAFF. The variable domain in full, with the rest retrieved from reference TRBV5-6 and TRBJ1-1, is DAGVTQSPTHLIKTRGQQVTLRCSPKSGHDTVSWYQQALGQGPQFIFQYYEEEERQRGNFPDRFSGHQFPNYSSELNVNALLLGDSALYLCASRGPWGQGNTEAFFGQGTRLTVV.

V usage is TRBV5-4 and J usage is TRBJ2-7; unclear D gene. V shed 7 bases and J shed 5 bases, with 10 bases lying between them. The CDR3 runs 11 residues. Germline V lookup: CDR1 SGHNT, CDR2 YYREEE (reference sequence). CDR3 residues: CASGPRHEQYF. CDR3 bases: TGTGCCAGCGGGCCCCGTCACGAGCAGTACTTC.

The gene calls are TRBV5-1 and TRBJ1-5, with a weak D call TRBD1 (5 bases). The germline V and J ends were trimmed by 0 bases and 7 bases, with 11 bases remaining between them. CDR1 is SGHRS, CDR2 YFSETQ, per germline. This CDR3 spans 14 amino acids. The chain's CDR3 is CASSLGRVGQPQHF. CDR3 nucleotides: TGCGCCAGCAGCTTGGGCAGGGTGGGACAGCCCCAGCATTTT.

This clone occurred once. The chain employs TRBV25-1 and TRBJ1-1; the D gene is possibly TRBD1 (5 bases). This CDR3 has 15 residues. Germline V lookup: CDR1 MGHDK, CDR2 SYGVNS. The ends were cut back, 1 base at V and 1 base at J, with 10 bases in the middle. This chain's CDR3 is CASSESIGGNTEAFF. The CDR3, as DNA: TGTGCCAGCAGTGAATCCATCGGGGGGAACACTGAAGCTTTCTTT. Full variable domain (missing parts from reference TRBV25-1 and TRBJ1-1): EADIYQTPRYLVIGTGKKITLECSQTMGHDKMYWYQQDPGMELHLIHYSYGVNSTEKGDLSSESTVSRIRTEHFPLTLESARPSHTSQYLCASSESIGGNTEAFFGQGTRLTVV.

This clone appeared many times. This chain joins TRBV6-6 and TRBJ2-7; tentative D call: TRBD2 (6 bases). The germline CDR1 and CDR2 sequences are MNHNY and SVGAGI (reference sequence). The CDR3 is 11 residues long. DNA of the CDR3: TGTGTAGCGGAGGGTACTGGCGAGCAGTACTTC. The encoded protein is CVAEGTGEQYF.

This chain connects TRBV27 to TRBJ1-2; the D gene is possibly TRBD1 (6 bases). Trimming shortened V by 6 bases and J by 4 bases, and 18 bases separated the two germline ends. The CDR3 totals 15 residues. Germline CDR1 reads MNHEY; CDR2 reads SMNVEV (reference sequence). CDR3 region: CASSRQGTAAYGYTF. The CDR3 nucleotides are TGTGCCAGCAGCCGCCAGGGGACCGCCGCCTATGGCTACACCTTC.

This clone showed up just a few times. The chain employs TRBV19 and TRBJ2-7, with TRBD1 matching over 8 bases. CDR3 size: 13 residues. Trimming removed 6 bases from V and 5 bases from J; junction bases left unmatched: 6. Germline CDR1 LNHDA, CDR2 SQIVND (reference sequence). The CDR3 protein is CASSPYRGDEQYF. CDR3 coding DNA: TGTGCCAGTAGCCCTTACAGGGGGGACGAGCAGTACTTC.

The genes are TRBV6-2 or TRBV6-3 and TRBJ1-1; a possible D gene is TRBD1 (6 bases). The CDR3 runs 15 residues. Germline V CDR1 and CDR2: MNHEY, SVGEGT. V was trimmed by 5 bases and J by 0 bases, leaving 13 bases between them. CDR3 nucleotide sequence: TGTGCCAGCAGTCCAATATGGGACATGAACACTGAAGCTTTCTTT. This sequence encodes CASSPIWDMNTEAFF.

DNA of the CDR3: TGTGCCAGCAGCGCTCGTGGGGACAGGGACCTGGGACGGTACGGAAACACCATATATTTT. Amino acid sequence: CASSARGDRDLGRYGNTIYF. This chain uses TRBV9 with TRBJ1-3; 9 bases line up with TRBD1. With V trimmed by 3 bases and J by 4 bases, 20 bases remained unmatched. The CDR3 runs to 20 residues. Germline loops: CDR1 SGDLS, CDR2 YYNGEE.

The V gene is TRBV12-5, the J gene TRBJ1-2, with unresolved D. V was cut by 1 base and J by 7 bases, with 13 bases left in between. The germline V gene has CDR1 LGHNT and CDR2 FRNRAP. This CDR3 comprises 14 residues. The CDR3 bases are TGTGCTAGTGGTTTGGACGAGGGAACGGGTGGCTACACCTTC. This translates into CASGLDEGTGGYTF.

V is TRBV5-1 and J is TRBJ1-2; TRBD1 agrees at 7 bases. Per germline, CDR1 SGHRS and CDR2 YFSETQ. The CDR3 has 14 amino acids. Losses at the gene ends were 6 bases for V and 4 bases for J; bases not matched to a gene: 9. As DNA, the CDR3 is TGCGCCAGCACCTTAACCGGGGACAGCTATGGCTACACCTTC. This gives the protein CASTLTGDSYGYTF.